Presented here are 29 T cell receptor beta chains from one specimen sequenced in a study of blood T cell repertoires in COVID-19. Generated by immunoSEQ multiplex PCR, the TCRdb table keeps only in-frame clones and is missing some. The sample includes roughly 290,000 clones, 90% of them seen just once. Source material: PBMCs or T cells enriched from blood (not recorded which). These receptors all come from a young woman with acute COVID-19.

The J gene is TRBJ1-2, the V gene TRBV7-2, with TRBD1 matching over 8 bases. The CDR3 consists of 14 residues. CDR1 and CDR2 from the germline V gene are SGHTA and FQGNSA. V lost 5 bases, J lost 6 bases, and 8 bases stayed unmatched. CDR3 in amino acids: CASSGNRGIDGYTF. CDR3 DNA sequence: TGTGCCAGCAGCGGTAACAGGGGGATAGATGGCTACACCTTC.

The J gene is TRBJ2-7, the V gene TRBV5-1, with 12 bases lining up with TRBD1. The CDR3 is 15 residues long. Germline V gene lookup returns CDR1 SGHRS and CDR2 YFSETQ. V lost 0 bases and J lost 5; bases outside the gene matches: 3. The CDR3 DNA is TGCGCCAGCAGCTTGGGCGGGACAGGGGGCCACGAGCAGTACTTC. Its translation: CASSLGGTGGHEQYF.

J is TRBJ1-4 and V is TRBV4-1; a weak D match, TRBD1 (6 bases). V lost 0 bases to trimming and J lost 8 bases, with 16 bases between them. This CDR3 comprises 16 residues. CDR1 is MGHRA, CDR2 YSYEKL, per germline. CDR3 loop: CASSQEGRQAPEKLFF. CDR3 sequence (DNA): TGCGCCAGCAGCCAAGAAGGTAGACAGGCCCCGGAAAAACTGTTTTTT.

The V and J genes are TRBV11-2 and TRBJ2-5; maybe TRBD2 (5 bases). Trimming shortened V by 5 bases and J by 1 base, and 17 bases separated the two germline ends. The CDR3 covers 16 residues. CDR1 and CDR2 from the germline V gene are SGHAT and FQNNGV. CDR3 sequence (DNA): TGTGCCAGCAGCGCATTCGGAGGTCCGTCCCAAGAGACCCAGTACTTC. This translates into CASSAFGGPSQETQYF. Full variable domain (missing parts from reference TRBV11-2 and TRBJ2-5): EAGVAQSPRYKIIEKRQSVAFWCNPISGHATLYWYQQILGQGPKLLIQFQNNGVVDDSQLPKDRFSAERLKGVDSTLKIQPAKLEDSAVYLCASSAFGGPSQETQYFGPGTRLLVL.

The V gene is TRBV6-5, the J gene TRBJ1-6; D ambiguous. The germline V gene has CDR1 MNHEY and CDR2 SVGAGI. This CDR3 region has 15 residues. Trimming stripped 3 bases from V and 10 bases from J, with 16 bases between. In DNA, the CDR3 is TGTGCCAGCAGTTATTCCCTCGGATCGGGGTCACCCCTCCACTTT. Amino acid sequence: CASSYSLGSGSPLHF.

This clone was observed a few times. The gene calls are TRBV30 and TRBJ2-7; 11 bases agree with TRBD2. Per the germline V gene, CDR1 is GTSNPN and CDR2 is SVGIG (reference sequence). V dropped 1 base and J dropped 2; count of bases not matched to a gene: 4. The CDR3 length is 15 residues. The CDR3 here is CAWSAQLAGAYEQYF. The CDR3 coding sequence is TGTGCCTGGAGTGCCCAACTAGCGGGAGCCTACGAGCAGTACTTC.

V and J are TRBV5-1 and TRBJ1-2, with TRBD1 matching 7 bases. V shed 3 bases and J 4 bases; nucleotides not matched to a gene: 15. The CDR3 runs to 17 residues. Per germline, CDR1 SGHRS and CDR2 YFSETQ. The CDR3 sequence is CASSSDSNRGITYGYTF. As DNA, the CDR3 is TGCGCCAGCAGCTCGGATTCGAACAGGGGAATAACCTATGGCTACACCTTC.

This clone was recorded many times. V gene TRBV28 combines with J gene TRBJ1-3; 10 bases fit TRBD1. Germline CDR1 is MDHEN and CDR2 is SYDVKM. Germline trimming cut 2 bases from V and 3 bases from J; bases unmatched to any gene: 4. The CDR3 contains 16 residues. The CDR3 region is CASSLDGTGDGNTIYF. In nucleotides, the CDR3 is TGTGCCAGCAGTTTAGACGGGACAGGGGATGGAAACACCATATATTTT. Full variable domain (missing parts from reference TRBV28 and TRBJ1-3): DVKVTQSSRYLVKRTGEKVFLECVQDMDHENMFWYRQDPGLGLRLIYFSYDVKMKEKGDIPEGYSVSREKKERFSLILESASTNQTSMYLCASSLDGTGDGNTIYFGEGSWLTVV.

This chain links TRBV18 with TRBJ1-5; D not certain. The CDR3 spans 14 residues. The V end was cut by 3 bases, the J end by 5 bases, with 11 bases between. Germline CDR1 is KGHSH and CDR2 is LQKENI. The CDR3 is CASSPSLADQPQHF. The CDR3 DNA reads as TGTGCCAGCTCACCGTCTTTAGCTGATCAGCCCCAGCATTTT.

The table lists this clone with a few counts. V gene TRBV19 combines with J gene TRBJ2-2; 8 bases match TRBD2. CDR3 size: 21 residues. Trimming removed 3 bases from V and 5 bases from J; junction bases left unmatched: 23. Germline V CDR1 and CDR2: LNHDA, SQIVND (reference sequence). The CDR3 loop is CASSIRLHPDVAGGRTGELFF. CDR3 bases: TGTGCCAGTAGTATTCGCCTCCATCCTGACGTGGCGGGAGGAAGGACCGGGGAGCTGTTTTTT.

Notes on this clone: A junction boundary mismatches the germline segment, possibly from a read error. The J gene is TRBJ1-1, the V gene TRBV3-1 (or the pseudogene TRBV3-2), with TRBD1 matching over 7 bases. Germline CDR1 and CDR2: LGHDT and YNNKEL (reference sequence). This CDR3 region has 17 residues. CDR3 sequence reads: CASTQGSITGANTEAFF. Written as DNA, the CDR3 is TGTGCCAGCACCCAAGGCTCTATAACAGGGGCGAACACTGAAGCTTTCTTT.

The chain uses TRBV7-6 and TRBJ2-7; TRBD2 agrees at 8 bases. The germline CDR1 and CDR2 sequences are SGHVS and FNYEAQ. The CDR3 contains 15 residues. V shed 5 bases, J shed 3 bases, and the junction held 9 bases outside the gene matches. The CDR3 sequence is CASSPRDSGVYEQYF. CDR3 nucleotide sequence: TGTGCCAGCAGCCCCCGTGATAGCGGGGTCTACGAGCAGTACTTC.

The CDR3 here is CAWSTTGLAGGNEQFF. The DNA for the CDR3 is TGTGCCTGGAGTACCACGGGTCTAGCGGGGGGGAATGAGCAGTTCTTC. The rearrangement uses TRBV30 and TRBJ2-1, with 12 bases that match TRBD2. Germline trimming cut 2 bases from V and 7 bases from J; bases unmatched to any gene: 9. Germline lookup yields CDR1 GTSNPN and CDR2 SVGIG (reference sequence). This CDR3 is 16 amino acids long.

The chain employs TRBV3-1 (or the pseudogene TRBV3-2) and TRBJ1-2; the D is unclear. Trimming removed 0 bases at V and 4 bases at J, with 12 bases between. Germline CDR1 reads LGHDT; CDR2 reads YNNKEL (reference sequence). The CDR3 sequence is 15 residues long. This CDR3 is CASSQEQAEIYGYTF. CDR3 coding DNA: TGTGCCAGCAGCCAAGAGCAGGCAGAAATCTATGGCTACACCTTC.

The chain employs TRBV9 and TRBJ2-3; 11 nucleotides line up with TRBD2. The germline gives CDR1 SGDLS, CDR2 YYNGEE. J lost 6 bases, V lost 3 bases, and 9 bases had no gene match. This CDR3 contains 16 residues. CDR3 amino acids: CASSGRLAGLTDTQYF. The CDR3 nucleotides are TGTGCCAGCAGCGGAAGACTAGCGGGACTAACTGATACGCAGTATTTT.

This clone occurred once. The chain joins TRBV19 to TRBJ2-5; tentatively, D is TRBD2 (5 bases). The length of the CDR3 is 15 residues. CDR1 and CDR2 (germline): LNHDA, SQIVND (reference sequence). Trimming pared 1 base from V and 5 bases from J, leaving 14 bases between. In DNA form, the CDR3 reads TGTGCCAGTAGTATAGGAGGTAGCGTTAGGGAGACCCAGTACTTC. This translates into CASSIGGSVRETQYF.

CDR3 region: CASSFGSGTEAFF. In nucleotides, the CDR3 is TGTGCCAGCAGCTTTGGGAGTGGCACTGAAGCTTTCTTT. This chain uses TRBV7-2 with TRBJ1-1; D unclear. The CDR3 extends over 13 amino acids. Germline values: CDR1 SGHTA, CDR2 FQGNSA. The V and J ends lost 3 bases and 4 bases respectively, with 9 bases between them.

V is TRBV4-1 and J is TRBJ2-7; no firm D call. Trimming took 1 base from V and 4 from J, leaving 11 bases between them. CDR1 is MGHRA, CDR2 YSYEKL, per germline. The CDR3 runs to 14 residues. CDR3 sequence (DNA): TGCGCCAGCAGCCAAGGAGGCTATAATTACGAGCAGTACTTC. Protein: CASSQGGYNYEQYF.

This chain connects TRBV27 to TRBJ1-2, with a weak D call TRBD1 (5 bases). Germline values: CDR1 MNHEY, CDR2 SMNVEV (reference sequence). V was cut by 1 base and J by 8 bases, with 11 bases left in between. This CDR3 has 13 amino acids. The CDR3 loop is CASSLFPGKGYTF. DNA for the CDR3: TGTGCCAGCAGTTTATTTCCAGGGAAGGGCTACACCTTC.

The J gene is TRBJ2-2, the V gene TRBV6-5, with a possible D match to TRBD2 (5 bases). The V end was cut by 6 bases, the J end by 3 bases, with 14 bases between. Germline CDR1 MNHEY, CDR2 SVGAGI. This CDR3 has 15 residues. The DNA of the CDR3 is TGTGCCAGCAGGGGGTCCGGGGTCGACACCGGGGAGCTGTTTTTT. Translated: CASRGSGVDTGELFF.

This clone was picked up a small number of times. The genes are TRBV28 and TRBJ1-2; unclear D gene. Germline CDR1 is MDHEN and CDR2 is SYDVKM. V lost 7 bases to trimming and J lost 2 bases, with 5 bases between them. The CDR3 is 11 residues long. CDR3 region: CASISNYGYTF. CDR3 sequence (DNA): TGTGCCAGCATTTCGAACTATGGCTACACCTTC.

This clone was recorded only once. The CDR3 nucleotides read TGTGCCAGCAGTACCCCCGGGACAGGGAACTATGGCTACACCTTC. This codes for CASSTPGTGNYGYTF. The V gene is TRBV6-5, the J gene TRBJ1-2; the match to TRBD1 covers 9 bases. J lost 2 bases, V lost 5 bases, and 6 bases had no gene match. The germline gives CDR1 MNHEY, CDR2 SVGAGI. The CDR3 length is 15 residues.

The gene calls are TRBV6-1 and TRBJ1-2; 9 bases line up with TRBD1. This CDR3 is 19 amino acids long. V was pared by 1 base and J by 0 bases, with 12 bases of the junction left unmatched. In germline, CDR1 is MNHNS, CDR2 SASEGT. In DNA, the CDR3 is TGTGCCAGCAGTGAAGGGGGTAGGGGACAGGGCCTATCTAACTATGGCTACACCTTC. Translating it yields CASSEGGRGQGLSNYGYTF.

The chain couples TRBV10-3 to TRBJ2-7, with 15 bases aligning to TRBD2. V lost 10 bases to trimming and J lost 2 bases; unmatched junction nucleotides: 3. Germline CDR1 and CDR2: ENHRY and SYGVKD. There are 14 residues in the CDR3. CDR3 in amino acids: CATGLAGGAYEQYF. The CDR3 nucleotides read TGTGCCACCGGACTAGCGGGAGGGGCCTACGAGCAGTACTTC.

The CDR3 sequence is CATSEVGVVGTDTQYF. CDR3 in DNA: TGTGCCACCAGTGAAGTAGGAGTGGTCGGCACAGATACGCAGTATTTT. The J gene is TRBJ2-3, the V gene TRBV24-1; no definite D call. The ends were cut back, 4 bases at V and 1 base at J, with 14 bases in the middle. Germline V gene sequence: CDR1 KGHDR, CDR2 SFDVKD. The CDR3 is 16 residues long.

CDR3 DNA: TGTGCCAGCTCACACAGGGAGAATGAAAAACTGTTTTTT. Translation: CASSHRENEKLFF. This chain uses TRBV18 with TRBJ1-4; tentative D call: TRBD1 (6 bases). CDR1 is KGHSH, CDR2 LQKENI, per germline. The CDR3 length is 13 residues. Between the trimmed V and J ends, which lost 4 bases and 5 bases, there was a span of 8 bases.

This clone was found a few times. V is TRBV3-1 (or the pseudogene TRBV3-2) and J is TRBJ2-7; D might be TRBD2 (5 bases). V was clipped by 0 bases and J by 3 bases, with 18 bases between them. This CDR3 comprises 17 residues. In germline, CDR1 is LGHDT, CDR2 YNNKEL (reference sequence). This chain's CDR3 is CASSQEVGEGGRYEQYF. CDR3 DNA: TGTGCCAGCAGCCAAGAAGTGGGCGAAGGCGGGCGCTACGAGCAGTACTTC.

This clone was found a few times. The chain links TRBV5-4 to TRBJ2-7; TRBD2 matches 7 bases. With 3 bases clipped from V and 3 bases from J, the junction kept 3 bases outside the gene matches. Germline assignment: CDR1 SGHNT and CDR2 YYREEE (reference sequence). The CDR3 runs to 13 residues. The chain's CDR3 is CASSSGGVYEQYF. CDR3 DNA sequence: TGTGCCAGCAGCTCGGGGGGAGTCTACGAGCAGTACTTC.

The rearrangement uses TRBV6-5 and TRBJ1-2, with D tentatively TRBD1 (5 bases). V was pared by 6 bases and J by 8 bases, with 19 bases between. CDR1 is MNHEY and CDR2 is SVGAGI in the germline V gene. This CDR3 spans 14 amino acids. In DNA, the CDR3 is TGTGCCAGCAGCCTCAGGCAGGGAAGGCACGGCTACACCTTC. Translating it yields CASSLRQGRHGYTF.